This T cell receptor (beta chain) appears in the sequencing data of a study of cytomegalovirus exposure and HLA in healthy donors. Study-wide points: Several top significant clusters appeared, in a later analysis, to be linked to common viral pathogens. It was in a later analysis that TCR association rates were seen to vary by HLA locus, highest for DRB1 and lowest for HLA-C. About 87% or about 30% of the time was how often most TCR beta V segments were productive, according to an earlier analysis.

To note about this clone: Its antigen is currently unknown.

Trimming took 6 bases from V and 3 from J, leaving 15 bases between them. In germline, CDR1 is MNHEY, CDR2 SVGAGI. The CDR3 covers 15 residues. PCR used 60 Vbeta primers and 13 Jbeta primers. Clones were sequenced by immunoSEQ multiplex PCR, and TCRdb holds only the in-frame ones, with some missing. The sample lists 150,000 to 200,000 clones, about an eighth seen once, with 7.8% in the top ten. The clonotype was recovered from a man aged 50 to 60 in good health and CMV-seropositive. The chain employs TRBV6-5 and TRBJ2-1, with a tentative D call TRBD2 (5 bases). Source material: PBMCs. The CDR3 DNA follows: TGTGCCAGCAGGGCGGGTGGCGGGCGCTACAATGAGCAGTTCTTC. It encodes CASRAGGGRYNEQFF.